The 19 T cell receptor beta chains reported below all come from one sample, sequenced in a study of molecular identifiers for immune sequencing clone quantification. MiXCR was run by TCRdb on the PCR reads, yielding one entry per CDR3 protein. The sample records about 35,000 distinct CDR3 sequences, approximately 18% being singletons. The sequenced sample was naive CD8+ T cells from blood, with Jurkat cell RNA spiked in. Subset: FACS-sorted CD8+CD4-CCR7+CD45RA+ naive T cells. Receptors were obtained from a human donor in good health. Some libraries in this study had Jurkat cell RNA spiked in.

This clonotype was seen a few times. The chain has TRBV5-6 and TRBJ1-4; D gene ambiguous. This CDR3 region has 14 residues. Trimming took 5 bases from V and 5 from J, leaving 13 bases between them. Germline CDR1 and CDR2: SGHDT and YYEEEE. CDR3 nucleotides: TGTGCCAGCAGGACCGGGCAAACCAATGAAAAACTGTTTTTT. Its protein is CASRTGQTNEKLFF.

There are a few counts of this clonotype. The chain recombines TRBV28 with TRBJ2-7, with D perhaps matching TRBD2 (6 bases). V shed 7 bases and J shed 0 bases, with 10 bases lying between them. From germline, CDR1 is MDHEN and CDR2 SYDVKM. The CDR3 has 13 residues. This CDR3 is CASTLRGSYEQYF. The CDR3, as DNA: TGTGCCAGCACCCTGCGGGGCTCCTACGAGCAGTACTTC.

This clonotype was picked up many times. This sequence joins TRBV28 and TRBJ2-2, with no clear D. V was pared by 3 bases and J by 3 bases, with 11 bases between. This CDR3 comprises 15 residues. The germline V gene has CDR1 MDHEN and CDR2 SYDVKM. The CDR3: CASSFRYDYTGELFF. In nucleotides, the CDR3 is TGTGCCAGCAGTTTTCGATACGACTACACCGGGGAGCTGTTTTTT.

Remarks on this clonotype: At one end the junction does not follow the germline gene, possibly because of a read error. The rearrangement uses TRBV28 and TRBJ2-2; no firm D call. The CDR3 consists of 12 residues. CDR1 is MDHEN and CDR2 is SYDVKM in the germline V gene. The CDR3 DNA reads TGTACCAGCAGCCCCGGTTCGGGGGAGCTGTTTTTT. Protein sequence: CTSSPGSGELFF.

Only a few counts were recorded for this clonotype. The genes are TRBV5-5 and TRBJ1-4; no definite D call. V lost 0 bases and J lost 12, with 15 bases in between. The CDR3 has 14 residues. Germline loops: CDR1 SGHKS, CDR2 YYEKEE (reference sequence). CDR3 region: CASSLAGTHGELFF. The CDR3 DNA sequence: TGTGCCAGCAGCTTGGCTGGCACCCACGGGGAACTGTTTTTT.

At least ten counts were recorded for this clonotype. J is TRBJ2-2 and V is TRBV27; possible D gene TRBD1, 5 bases. CDR1 MNHEY and CDR2 SMNVEV come from the germline V gene (reference sequence). V was pared by 3 bases and J by 1 base, with 12 bases between. The CDR3 runs to 16 residues. CDR3 amino acids: CASSLSWQGNTGELFF. CDR3 coding DNA: TGTGCCAGCAGTTTGTCGTGGCAGGGGAACACCGGGGAGCTGTTTTTT.

This clonotype occurred many times. The J gene is TRBJ2-7, the V gene TRBV7-9, with TRBD1 identical over 7 bases. This CDR3 has 14 residues. With V trimmed by 1 base and J by 5 bases, 5 bases remained unmatched. The germline gives CDR1 SEHNR, CDR2 FQNEAQ (reference sequence). This CDR3 reads CASSLGQGPDEQYF. The CDR3 DNA is TGTGCCAGCAGCTTAGGACAGGGTCCCGACGAGCAGTACTTC.

This clonotype has at least ten counts. The junction departs from germline at one end; a sequencing error may be responsible. The chain is built from TRBV27 and TRBJ2-7, with unresolved D. Germline-derived CDR1 and CDR2 are MNHEY and SMNVEV (reference sequence). This CDR3 contains 11 residues. The CDR3 sequence is CVSSGPYEQYF. The CDR3 region has the DNA TGTGTCAGCAGTGGTCCCTACGAGCAGTACTTC.

This clonotype showed up many times. V is TRBV2 and J is TRBJ2-7, with 10 bases that match TRBD1. The CDR3 totals 14 residues. With 6 bases clipped from V and 3 bases from J, the junction kept 5 bases outside the gene matches. CDR1 SNHLY and CDR2 FYNNEI come from the germline V gene. The CDR3: CASRKGQGFYEQYF. CDR3 nucleotide sequence: TGTGCCAGCAGAAAGGGACAGGGGTTCTACGAGCAGTACTTC.

Turning to this clonotype: A much larger clone lies one base from this, so it may be a read error. J is TRBJ2-2 and V is TRBV4-1; either TRBD1 or TRBD2 may supply D (5 bases each). CDR1 MGHRA and CDR2 YSYEKL come from the germline V gene. The CDR3 covers 15 residues. Trimming stripped 0 bases from V and 6 bases from J, with 11 bases between. CDR3 bases: TGCGCCAGCAGCCAAGACCCCTCGGGGCCCGGGGAGCTGTTTTTT. This codes for CASSQDPSGPGELFF.

This clonotype came up many times. The J gene is TRBJ2-7, the V gene TRBV14; 7 bases fit TRBD2. The germline gives CDR1 SGHDN, CDR2 FVKESK. Trimming took 10 bases from V and 3 from J; bases not matched to a gene: 6. The length of the CDR3 is 12 residues. The CDR3 coding sequence is TGTGCCACTGGGAGGGTCGGCTACGAGCAGTACTTC. Translating it yields CATGRVGYEQYF.

This clonotype occurred many times. The chain has TRBV28 and TRBJ2-5; a weak D match, TRBD1 (7 bases). Germline V gene data show CDR1 as MDHEN and CDR2 as SYDVKM. Between the trimmed V and J ends, which lost 6 bases and 1 base, there was a span of 15 bases. The CDR3 contains 15 residues. CDR3 residues: CASRFGGTVQETQYF. The CDR3 DNA reads TGTGCCAGCAGATTTGGAGGGACAGTCCAAGAGACCCAGTACTTC.

This clonotype was detected ten times or more. The chain couples TRBV20-1 to TRBJ2-1; D may be TRBD1 or TRBD2 (5 bases each). CDR1 is DFQATT, CDR2 SNEGSKA, per germline (reference sequence). CDR3 length: 18 residues. The V end was cut by 3 bases, the J end by 8 bases, with 29 bases between. CDR3 in DNA: TGCAGTGCTAGCCCCCTCTTTCCCGGGACGAAAAGGGTAGATGAGCAGTTCTTC. This sequence encodes CSASPLFPGTKRVDEQFF.

This clonotype has at least ten counts. The V call is TRBV4-3, the J call TRBJ2-7, with 7 bases matching TRBD2. The J segment lost 2 bases and the V segment lost 0 bases, leaving 7 bases of the junction unmatched. The CDR3 is 16 amino acids. Germline lookup yields CDR1 LGHNA and CDR2 YSLEER. The CDR3 DNA sequence: TGCGCCAGCAGCCAAGATTTGGGCGGGGGAACCTACGAGCAGTACTTC. Translating it yields CASSQDLGGGTYEQYF.

This clonotype was counted ten times or more. J is TRBJ1-1 and V is TRBV12-3 or TRBV12-4; D gene uncertain. Trimming stripped 7 bases from V and 6 bases from J, with 18 bases between. The CDR3 is made up of 14 amino acids. The CDR3 sequence is CASTLTPFSAEAFF. The CDR3 nucleotides are TGTGCCAGCACCCTGACACCTTTTTCAGCTGAAGCTTTCTTT.

This clonotype was seen only once. V is TRBV7-9 and J is TRBJ2-7; D unresolved. This CDR3 is built from 12 residues. The V end was cut by 5 bases, the J end by 6 bases, with 11 bases between. CDR1 is SEHNR and CDR2 is FQNEAQ in the germline V gene (reference sequence). Here the CDR3 reads CASSEQSGEQYF. The CDR3 DNA follows: TGTGCCAGCAGCGAACAGTCGGGCGAGCAGTACTTC.

The genes are TRBV4-3 and TRBJ2-5; TRBD2 matches at 10 bases. Germline lookup yields CDR1 LGHNA and CDR2 YSLEER. V was clipped by 0 bases and J by 7 bases; unmatched bases: 14. There are 18 residues in the CDR3. The CDR3 nucleotides are TGCGCCAGCAGCCAAGATAGATCCTTTTTAGCGGGGGGTGGGACCCAGTACTTC. This codes for CASSQDRSFLAGGGTQYF.

This chain joins TRBV2 and TRBJ2-7, with 11 bases aligning to TRBD1. The length of the CDR3 is 14 residues. The trim removed 10 bases at V and 0 bases at J, leaving 5 bases unmatched. Germline values: CDR1 SNHLY, CDR2 FYNNEI. In DNA form, the CDR3 reads TGTGCCACTGGCGGGACAGGGGGCTCCTACGAGCAGTACTTC. Translated: CATGGTGGSYEQYF.

The J gene is TRBJ2-3, the V gene TRBV7-2; 7 nucleotides line up with TRBD2. Trimming removed 1 base from V and 2 bases from J; junction bases left unmatched: 9. The CDR3 loop spans 17 amino acids. CDR1 is SGHTA and CDR2 is FQGNSA in the germline V gene. CDR3: CASSLDPSGPPTDTQYF. In DNA, the CDR3 is TGTGCCAGCAGCTTAGACCCTAGCGGTCCTCCCACAGATACGCAGTATTTT. Looking up the rest from reference TRBV7-2 and TRBJ2-3 gives the full variable domain: GAGVSQSPSNKVTEKGKDVELRCDPISGHTALYWYRQSLGQGLEFLIYFQGNSAPDKSGLPSDRFSAERTGGSVSTLTIQRTQQEDSAVYLCASSLDPSGPPTDTQYFGPGTRLTVL.